This T cell receptor (beta chain) was documented in a study of metastatic and nonmetastatic thyroid tumors. TCRdb re-clonotyped the PCR reads through MiXCR. The table records under 8,500 clones, 32% of them present only once. Treatment of any kind had been given to no patient before thyroid surgery. This clone is classed as medium-sized. Germline V gene data show CDR1 as MNHNS and CDR2 as SASEGT. The CDR3 is made up of 15 amino acids. V was trimmed by 1 base and J by 7 bases, leaving 16 bases between them. The receptor comes from a female donor with papillary thyroid cancer or a benign thyroid nodule (not recorded which). Some clones in this sample may be carry-over from other donors' samples. The sequenced sample consisted of tumor tissue. This chain uses TRBV6-1 with TRBJ1-2, with D perhaps matching TRBD1 (5 bases). The CDR3 sequence: CASSEDILGESGYTF. The CDR3 coding sequence is TGTGCCAGCAGTGAAGACATTTTGGGGGAGAGTGGCTACACCTTC.